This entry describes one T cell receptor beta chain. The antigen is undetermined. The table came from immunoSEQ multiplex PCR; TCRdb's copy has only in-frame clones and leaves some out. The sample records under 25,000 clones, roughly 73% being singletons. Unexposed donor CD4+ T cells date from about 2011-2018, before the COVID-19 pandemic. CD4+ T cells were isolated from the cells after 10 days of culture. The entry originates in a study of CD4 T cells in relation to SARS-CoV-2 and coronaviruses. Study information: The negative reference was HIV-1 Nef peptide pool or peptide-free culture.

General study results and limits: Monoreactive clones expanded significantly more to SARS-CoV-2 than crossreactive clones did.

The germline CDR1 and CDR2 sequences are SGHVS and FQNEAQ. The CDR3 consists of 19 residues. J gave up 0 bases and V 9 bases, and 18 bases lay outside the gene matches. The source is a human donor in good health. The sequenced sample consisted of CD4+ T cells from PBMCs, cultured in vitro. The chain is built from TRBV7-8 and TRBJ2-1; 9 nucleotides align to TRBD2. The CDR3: CASIAGLANQASSYNEQFF. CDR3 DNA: TGTGCCAGTATCGCAGGACTAGCGAATCAAGCGAGCTCCTACAATGAGCAGTTCTTC.